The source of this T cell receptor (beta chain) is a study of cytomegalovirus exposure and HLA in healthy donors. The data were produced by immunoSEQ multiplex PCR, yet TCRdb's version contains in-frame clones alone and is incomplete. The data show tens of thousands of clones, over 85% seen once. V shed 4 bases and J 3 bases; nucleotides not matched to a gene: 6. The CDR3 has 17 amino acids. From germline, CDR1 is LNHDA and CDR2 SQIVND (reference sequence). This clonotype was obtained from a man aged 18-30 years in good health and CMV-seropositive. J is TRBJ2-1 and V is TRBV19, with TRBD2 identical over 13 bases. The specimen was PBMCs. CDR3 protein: CASSTSLAGGYYNEQFF. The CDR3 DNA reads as TGTGCCAGTAGTACCTCACTAGCGGGAGGGTACTACAATGAGCAGTTCTTC.